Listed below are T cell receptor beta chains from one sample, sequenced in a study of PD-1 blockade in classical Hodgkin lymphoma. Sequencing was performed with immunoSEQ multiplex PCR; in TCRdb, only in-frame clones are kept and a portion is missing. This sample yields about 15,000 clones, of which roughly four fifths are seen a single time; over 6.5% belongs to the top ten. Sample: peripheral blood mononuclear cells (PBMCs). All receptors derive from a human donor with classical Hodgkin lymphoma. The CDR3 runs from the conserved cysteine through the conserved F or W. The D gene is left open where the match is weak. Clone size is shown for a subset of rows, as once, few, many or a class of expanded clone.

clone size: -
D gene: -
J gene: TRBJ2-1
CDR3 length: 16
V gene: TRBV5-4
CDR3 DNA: TGTGCCAGCAGCTTGGTAGTTGTCGGGACCTACAATGAGCAGTTCTTC
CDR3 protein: CASSLVVVGTYNEQFF

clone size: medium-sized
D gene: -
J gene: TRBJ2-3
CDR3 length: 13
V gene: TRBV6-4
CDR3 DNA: TGTGCCAGCAGTGCGGGAGGCACAGATACGCAGTATTTT
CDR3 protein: CASSAGGTDTQYF

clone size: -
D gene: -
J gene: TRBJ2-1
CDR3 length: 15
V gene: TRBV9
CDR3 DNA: TGTGCCAGCAGCGTAGAATTCAGCTCCTACAATGAGCAGTTCTTC
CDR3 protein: CASSVEFSSYNEQFF

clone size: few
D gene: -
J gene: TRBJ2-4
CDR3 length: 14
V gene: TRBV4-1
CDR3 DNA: TGCGCCAGCAGCCAAGTAGGTCTCTACCACCTTCGGTACTTC
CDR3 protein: CASSQVGLYHLRYF

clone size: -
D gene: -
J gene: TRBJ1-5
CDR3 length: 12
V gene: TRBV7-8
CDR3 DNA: TGTGCCAGCAGCCCGTTACGGGGGCCCCAGCATTTT
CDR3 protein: CASSPLRGPQHF

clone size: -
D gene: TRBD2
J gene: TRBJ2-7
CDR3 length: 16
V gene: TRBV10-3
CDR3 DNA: TGTGCCATCAGTGAGTCGAAACTAGCGGGAGGAGTCGAGCAGTACTTC
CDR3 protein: CAISESKLAGGVEQYF

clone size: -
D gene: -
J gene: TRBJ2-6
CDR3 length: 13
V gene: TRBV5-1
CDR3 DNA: TGCGCCAGCAGCCCCTCTGGGGCCAACGTCCTGACTTTC
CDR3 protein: CASSPSGANVLTF

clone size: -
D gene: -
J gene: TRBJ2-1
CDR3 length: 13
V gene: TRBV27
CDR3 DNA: TGTGCCAGCGCCGAGGACTACTACAATGAGCAGTTCTTC
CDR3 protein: CASAEDYYNEQFF

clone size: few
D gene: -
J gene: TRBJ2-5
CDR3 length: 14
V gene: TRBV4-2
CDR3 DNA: TGTGCCAGCAGCCAAGATAGGTGGGTGGCGACCCAGTACTTC
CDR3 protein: CASSQDRWVATQYF

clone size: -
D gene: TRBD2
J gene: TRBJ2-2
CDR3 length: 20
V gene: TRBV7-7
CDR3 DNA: TGTGCTAGCAGCTTACATCCGACAGGGGGACTAGCGGGAGGCGCCGGGGAGCTGTTTTTT
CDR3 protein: CASSLHPTGGLAGGAGELFF

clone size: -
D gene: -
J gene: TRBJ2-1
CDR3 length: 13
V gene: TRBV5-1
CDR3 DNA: TGCGCCAGCAGCCCCCCCGATTCGGTTGAGCAGTTCTTC
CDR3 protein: CASSPPDSVEQFF

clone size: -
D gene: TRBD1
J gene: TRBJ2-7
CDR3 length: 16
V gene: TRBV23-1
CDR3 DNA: TGCGCCAGCAGTCAAATCCGGGACAGGGGGAACGACGAGCAGTACTTC
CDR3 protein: CASSQIRDRGNDEQYF

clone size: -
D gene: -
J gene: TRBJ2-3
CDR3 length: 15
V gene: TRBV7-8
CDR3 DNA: TGTGCCAGCAGGCGTCGTGGAGGGCCTAGAGATACGCAGTATTTT
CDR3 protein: CASRRRGGPRDTQYF

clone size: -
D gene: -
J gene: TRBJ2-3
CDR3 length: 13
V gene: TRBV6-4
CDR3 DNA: TGTGCCAGCAGTGAGGGGGCCACAGATACGCAGTATTTT
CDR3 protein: CASSEGATDTQYF

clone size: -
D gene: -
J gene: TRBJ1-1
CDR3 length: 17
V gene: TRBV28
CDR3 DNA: TGTGCCAGCACCCCTCCTTCACCCGGGACAACCAACACTGAAGCTTTCTTT
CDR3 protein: CASTPPSPGTTNTEAFF

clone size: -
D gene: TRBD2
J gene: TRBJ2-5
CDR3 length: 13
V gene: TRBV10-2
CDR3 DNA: TGCGCCAGCCAAGCGGGAAGGATGGAGACCCAGTACTTC
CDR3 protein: CASQAGRMETQYF

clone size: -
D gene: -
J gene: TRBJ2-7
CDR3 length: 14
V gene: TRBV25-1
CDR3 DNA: TGTGCCAGCAGTGGGGACTCCGGGGGCTACGAGCAGTACTTC
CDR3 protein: CASSGDSGGYEQYF

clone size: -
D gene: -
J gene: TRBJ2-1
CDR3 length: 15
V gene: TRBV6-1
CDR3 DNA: TGTGCCAGCAGTGAAACGTGGGGGCTAGTCAATGAGCAGTTCTTC
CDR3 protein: CASSETWGLVNEQFF

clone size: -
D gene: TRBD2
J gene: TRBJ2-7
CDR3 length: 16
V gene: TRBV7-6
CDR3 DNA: TGTGCCAGCAGCCTCGGCGGACTAGCGGGAGACTACGAGCAGTACTTC
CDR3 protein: CASSLGGLAGDYEQYF

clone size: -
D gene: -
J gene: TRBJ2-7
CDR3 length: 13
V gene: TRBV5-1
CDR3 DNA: TGCGCCAGCAGCTTGGACGGGGTAGGGGAGCAGTACTTC
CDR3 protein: CASSLDGVGEQYF

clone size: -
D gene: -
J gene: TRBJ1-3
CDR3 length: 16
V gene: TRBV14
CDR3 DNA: TGTGCCAGCAGCCAAGGGTTGAGAGGCTCTGGAAACACCATATATTTT
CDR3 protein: CASSQGLRGSGNTIYF

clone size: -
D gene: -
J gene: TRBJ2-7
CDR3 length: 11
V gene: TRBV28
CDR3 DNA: TGTGCCAGCAGTGGGGGCACGAAGCAGTACTTC
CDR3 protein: CASSGGTKQYF